This TCR beta chain is drawn from a study of TIL therapy for anti-PD-1-resistant metastatic lung cancer. Study-level points and caveats: Patients were highly selected, enriched for treatment-naive, never-smoker and oncogene-addicted cases.

Indicated time point: pre-treatment sample, taken before nivolumab and TIL therapy. V shed 3 bases and J 11 bases; nucleotides not matched to a gene: 5. The CDR3 spans 12 residues. Per germline, CDR1 SGHAT and CDR2 FQDESV (reference sequence). The immunoSEQ assay was v3. Libraries were sequenced to 2 million to 2.5 million read pairs (survey) or roughly 4.5-6.5 million (deep). Sequencing used immunoSEQ multiplex PCR; TCRdb keeps in-frame clones, though not all of them. The table includes about 55,000 clones, around four fifths detected once. As for this clone: Its target is not known.

Sequenced material: blood, taken at baseline. The TCR originated in a person aged 25 to 80 with non-small cell lung cancer. The chain couples TRBV11-1 to TRBJ1-1; 8 bases are a match to TRBD1. The CDR3: CASSFTGGDAFF. The CDR3 DNA sequence: TGTGCCAGCAGCTTTACAGGGGGAGATGCTTTCTTT.